This TCR beta chain comes out of a study of blood T cell repertoires in COVID-19. The germline CDR1 and CDR2 sequences are MDHEN and SYDVKM. The trim removed 5 bases at V and 6 bases at J, leaving 15 bases unmatched. The CDR3 runs to 16 residues. Sequencing used immunoSEQ multiplex PCR; TCRdb keeps in-frame clones, though not all of them. The sample has around 260,000 clones; 90% are singletons. The TCR comes from a woman aged 25-40 years who had recovered from COVID-19. The sample comprised PBMCs or T cells enriched from blood (not recorded which). The chain combines TRBV28 with TRBJ2-7; TRBD1 agrees at 8 bases. The CDR3: CASSVGPGTGGAEQYF. CDR3 sequence (DNA): TGTGCCAGCAGTGTGGGGCCCGGGACAGGCGGCGCCGAGCAGTACTTC.